A selection of T cell receptor beta chains follows, all from one sample in a study of PD-L1 blockade in urothelial cancer. Here immunoSEQ multiplex PCR was the method, and the copy in TCRdb shows in-frame clones only, minus some. The sample lists 90,000 to 120,000 clones; 90% to 95% were seen once. Sequencing was performed on PBMCs, taken around atezolizumab (anti-PD-L1) treatment. The receptor source for this set is an elderly woman with urothelial cancer. Each CDR3 is given with its conserved first and last residue. The order of the fields is clone size, V gene, D gene, J gene, CDR3 DNA, CDR3 protein. A D gene is named only where the DNA matches it firmly. Clone size is stated in some rows and not others, as once, few, many or a class when expanded.

>-|TRBV7-9|-|TRBJ2-5
TGTGCCAGCAGCTTAGCGCAGGGGCCAGAGACCCAGTACTTC
CASSLAQGPETQYF
>-|TRBV29-1|-|TRBJ2-5
TGCAGCGTTAAGGCTTTGAGGAGCGAGGAGTACCAAGAGACCCAGTACTTC
CSVKALRSEEYQETQYF
>-|TRBV27|-|TRBJ2-3
TGTGCCAGCAGTTTAGAAGCAGGGGATACGCAGTATTTT
CASSLEAGDTQYF
>-|TRBV7-9|-|TRBJ1-1
TGTGCCAGCAGCTCGTCGGCGGGAGTGAACACTGAAGCTTTCTTT
CASSSSAGVNTEAFF
>-|TRBV12-5|-|TRBJ1-1
TGTGCTAGTGGGCTAGGGGCGGTGAACACTGAAGCTTTCTTT
CASGLGAVNTEAFF
>-|TRBV19|-|TRBJ2-7
TGTGCCAGTAGTGATGCGGAGGGGCCATTCTACGAGCAGTACTTC
CASSDAEGPFYEQYF
>-|TRBV7-2|TRBD1|TRBJ2-5
TGTGCCAGCAGCTTAGTAAGGACAGGGGGCCGGGAGACCCAGTACTTC
CASSLVRTGGRETQYF
>-|TRBV5-1|-|TRBJ1-5
TGCGCCAGCAGCCCCGGCGGAGGGGAACAGCCCCAGCATTTT
CASSPGGGEQPQHF
>-|TRBV5-1|-|TRBJ2-1
TGCGCCAGCTTCCTGGGGGGATCCTTAAACTACAATGAGCAGTTCTTC
CASFLGGSLNYNEQFF
>-|TRBV9|TRBD1|TRBJ2-7
TGTGCCAGCAGCGCAGACAGGGTCCCCTACGAGCAGTACTTC
CASSADRVPYEQYF
>-|TRBV6-1|-|TRBJ1-1
TGTGCCAGCAACAGATGGGTCACTGAAGCTTTCTTT
CASNRWVTEAFF
>-|TRBV7-3|-|TRBJ2-2
TGTGCCAGCAGCCCGCGACAGAACACCGGGGAGCTGTTTTTT
CASSPRQNTGELFF
>-|TRBV5-1|-|TRBJ1-2
TGCGCCAGCACCCCGGGGGGTAACTATGGCTACACCTTC
CASTPGGNYGYTF
>-|TRBV6-5|TRBD1|TRBJ1-1
TGTGCCAGCAGTTCACATGTTACAGGGGGCTGGACTGAAGCTTTCTTT
CASSSHVTGGWTEAFF
>-|TRBV4-1|TRBD2|TRBJ2-1
TGCGCCAGCAGCCAAGATGCTAGCGGGGTGTACAATGAGCAGTTCTTC
CASSQDASGVYNEQFF
>-|TRBV6-4|TRBD1|TRBJ2-1
TGTGCCAGCAGCCCTCGAGGGGGCGGTTACAATGAGCAGTTCTTC
CASSPRGGGYNEQFF
>once|TRBV7-3|TRBD1|TRBJ2-2
TGTGCCAGCAGCTCATCTTCCGGGACAGATTACACCGGGGAGCTGTTTTTT
CASSSSSGTDYTGELFF
>few|TRBV5-1|TRBD1|TRBJ1-2
TGCGCCAGCAGTACGACAGGGGGAGACCTCTATGGCTACACCTTC
CASSTTGGDLYGYTF
>-|TRBV30|TRBD1|TRBJ2-2
TGTGCCAGATCGGGACAGGGCCTGACCGGGGAGCTGTTTTTT
CARSGQGLTGELFF
>-|TRBV27|TRBD1|TRBJ1-2
TGTGCCAGCAGTAAGCAGGGGGCGTATGGCTACACCTTC
CASSKQGAYGYTF
>few|TRBV28|TRBD1|TRBJ1-2
TGTGCCAGCAGTTTATTTTCGGACAGGGTCGTGGCTGGCTACACCTTC
CASSLFSDRVVAGYTF
>-|TRBV6-4|-|TRBJ1-5
TGTGCCAGCAGCCTAGAGGGAAGCAGCAATCAGCCCCAGCATTTT
CASSLEGSSNQPQHF
>-|TRBV11-2|TRBD2|TRBJ2-7
TGTGCCAGCAGCTTGTCCAGCGGGAGGGCGTACGAGCAGTACTTC
CASSLSSGRAYEQYF
>once|TRBV6-6|-|TRBJ2-7
TGTGCCAGCAGTGAGGAGGCATCCTACGAGCAGTACTTC
CASSEEASYEQYF
>-|TRBV6-1|-|TRBJ1-1
TGTGCCAGCAGCGCGGGGACGGCTTCCACTGAAGCTTTCTTT
CASSAGTASTEAFF
>once|TRBV11-2|TRBD2|TRBJ2-1
TGTGCCAGCAGCACAGGACTAGTTCAGTTCTTC
CASSTGLVQFF
>-|TRBV5-1|TRBD2|TRBJ2-5
TGCGCCAGCAGCTTGGTGGGAGGGGAGACCCAGTACTTC
CASSLVGGETQYF
>-|TRBV27|-|TRBJ1-5
TGTGCCAGCAACGACGGCGGGGGAAATCAGCCCCAGCATTTT
CASNDGGGNQPQHF
>-|TRBV4-2|TRBD2|TRBJ2-1
TGTGCCAGCAGCCAAGAGCGTCCAGGCGGGAGGGCCTACAATGAGCAGTTCTTC
CASSQERPGGRAYNEQFF
>-|TRBV5-1|TRBD2|TRBJ2-5
TGCGCCAGCAGCCTGGGAGGGAATCAAGAGACCCAGTACTTC
CASSLGGNQETQYF
>-|TRBV2|TRBD2|TRBJ2-2
TGTGCCAGCAGCCCCGGGACTATTAACACCGGGGAGCTGTTTTTT
CASSPGTINTGELFF
>once|TRBV27|TRBD1|TRBJ1-4
TGTGCCAGCAGTCGGATTGGGACAGGGGGATCTGAAAAACTGTTTTTT
CASSRIGTGGSEKLFF
>-|TRBV5-4|TRBD2|TRBJ2-7
TGTGCCAGCAGCCCCCGAGGGGCGGGAGGAACCTACGAGCAGTACTTC
CASSPRGAGGTYEQYF
>-|TRBV13|-|TRBJ2-2
TGTGCCAGCTGCTGGAGGAGGACCGGGGAGCTGTTTTTT
CASCWRRTGELFF
>-|TRBV18|TRBD1|TRBJ2-1
TGTGCCAGCTCACGAACATTCGGGACAGGTCCCAATGAGCAGTTCTTC
CASSRTFGTGPNEQFF
>-|TRBV25-1|-|TRBJ2-7
TGTGCCAGTGTCGTCAGCGGGTTGACCTACGAGCAGTACTTC
CASVVSGLTYEQYF
>-|TRBV2|-|TRBJ1-1
TGTGCCAGCAATCAGGGTAGGAACACTGAAGCTTTCTTT
CASNQGRNTEAFF
>-|TRBV6-4|TRBD2|TRBJ2-1
TGTGCCAGCAGTGAGGGGGGAGGGTTGAATGAGCAGTTCTTC
CASSEGGGLNEQFF
>-|TRBV28|TRBD1|TRBJ2-3
TGTGCCAGCAGTTTAGGGACAGGGGGCCCAGATACGCAGTATTTT
CASSLGTGGPDTQYF
>-|TRBV9|-|TRBJ1-3
TGTGCCAGCAGCGACCCCAGGGGTGGAAACACCATATATTTT
CASSDPRGGNTIYF
>-|TRBV6-5|-|TRBJ1-2
TGTGCCAGCAGTTACTCGGACATAGGGGGAGAGGGCTACACCTTC
CASSYSDIGGEGYTF
>-|TRBV5-1|TRBD2|TRBJ2-1
TGCGCCAGCAGCTTGGTGGCCCGAGCGGGATCGGGGAATGAGCAGTTCTTC
CASSLVARAGSGNEQFF
>-|TRBV9|-|TRBJ2-1
TGTGCCAGCAGCGAGGGTCCGGGGTCGTACAATGAGCAGTTCTTC
CASSEGPGSYNEQFF
>-|TRBV15|TRBD2|TRBJ2-1
TGTGCCACCAGCAGAGCAACTAGCGGGGTCTACAATGAGCAGTTCTTC
CATSRATSGVYNEQFF
>-|TRBV19|-|TRBJ2-1
TGTGCCAGTAGGGTAGGGGATTTGGGCAATGAGCAGTTCTTC
CASRVGDLGNEQFF
>-|TRBV27|-|TRBJ1-5
TGTGCCAGCAGTGCCCTAGGAATCTATAGCAATCAGCCCCAGCATTTT
CASSALGIYSNQPQHF
>once|TRBV5-1|TRBD1|TRBJ2-3
TGCGCCAGCAGCTTGATGGACAGGGCGTCAGATACGCAGTATTTT
CASSLMDRASDTQYF
>-|TRBV27|TRBD1|TRBJ1-2
TGTGCCAGCAGTCACCGACAGGGTCGCAGTGGCTACACCTTC
CASSHRQGRSGYTF
>-|TRBV14|-|TRBJ1-2
TGTGCCAGCAGCCAAGAGATTAGCACACCGTATGGCTACACCTTC
CASSQEISTPYGYTF
>few|TRBV12-2|-|TRBJ1-3
TGTGCAAGTCGCTTCGAGGGTACAGGGGGTGGAAACACCATATATTTT
CASRFEGTGGGNTIYF
>-|TRBV9|TRBD1|TRBJ2-6
TGTGCCAGCAGCAATCGGGACAGGGGACCTGGGGCCAACGTCCTGACTTTC
CASSNRDRGPGANVLTF
>-|TRBV28|-|TRBJ1-1
TGTGCCAGCAGGATTGAGGGTATGAACACTGAAGCTTTCTTT
CASRIEGMNTEAFF
>-|TRBV11-3|TRBD2|TRBJ2-2
TGTGCCAGGACAGCGGGGAGAGAGGACACCGGGGAGCTGTTTTTT
CARTAGREDTGELFF
>-|TRBV9|-|TRBJ1-1
TGTGCCAGCAGCGTAGGGCTTGCTGAAGCTTTCTTT
CASSVGLAEAFF
>once|TRBV12-5|TRBD1|TRBJ1-1
TGTGCTAGTGGTTTGGTACTGGAGGGGGCCTCTGAAGCTTTCTTT
CASGLVLEGASEAFF
>-|TRBV5-1|-|TRBJ1-2
TGCGCCAGCAGCCCGGGGGTGCTGGGCTATGGCTACACCTTC
CASSPGVLGYGYTF
>-|TRBV19|-|TRBJ1-1
TGTGCCAGTAGGACCCAGGGGCTCACTGAAGCTTTCTTT
CASRTQGLTEAFF
>-|TRBV25-1|-|TRBJ2-5
TGTGCCAGCAGTGAATTTGGGGGACTCGGCCAAGAGACCCAGTACTTC
CASSEFGGLGQETQYF
>-|TRBV14|-|TRBJ2-7
TGTGCCAGCAGCCACAAAACAGGGAGACCCTACGAGCAGTACTTC
CASSHKTGRPYEQYF
>-|TRBV7-2|-|TRBJ2-7
TGTGCCAGCAGCATCGGACTGCTCCGCGAGCAGTACTTC
CASSIGLLREQYF